Each of the 27 T cell receptor beta chains below was sequenced from the same sample in a study of T cells of healthy individuals. TCRdb independently ran MiXCR on the 5' RACE reads; one entry per CDR3 protein. The sample shows about 96,000 distinct CDR3 sequences, about 16% of them seen only once. Receptors originate from a human donor in good health.

The chain uses TRBV15 and TRBJ2-1; 7 nucleotides line up with TRBD1. This CDR3 has 14 amino acids. The germline CDR1 and CDR2 sequences are LNHNV and YYDKDF (reference sequence). The trim removed 3 bases at V and 4 bases at J, leaving 3 bases unmatched. The CDR3 nucleotides read TGTGCCACCAGCAGTAGGGACAGATACAATGAGCAGTTCTTC. It translates to CATSSRDRYNEQFF.

This clonotype was detected a few times. The chain recombines TRBV29-1 with TRBJ2-3; D ambiguous. The CDR3 has 11 residues. With 7 bases removed from V and 4 bases from J, the gap between germline ends came to 9 bases. Looked up from germline, CDR1 is SQVTM and CDR2 is ANQGSEA. The CDR3 nucleotides are TGCAGCGCCGGTCCAGCAGATACGCAGTATTTT. Amino acids: CSAGPADTQYF.

In its sample, this clonotype was seen many times. This chain joins TRBV18 and TRBJ2-7, with D possibly matching TRBD1 (5 bases). In germline, CDR1 is KGHSH, CDR2 LQKENI. V lost 2 bases and J lost 4, with 15 bases in between. The CDR3 has 15 amino acids. The CDR3 region has the DNA TGTGCCAGCTCACCATCCGCCCAGGGATGGTACGAGCAGTACTTC. This sequence encodes CASSPSAQGWYEQYF.

In this sample, this clonotype turned up a few times. This rearrangement joins TRBV6-2 or TRBV6-3 to TRBJ1-1, with 9 positions matching TRBD1. V gave up 6 bases and J gave up 4 bases; unmatched junction bases: 9. The germline gives CDR1 MNHEY, CDR2 SVGEGT. This CDR3 has 15 residues. In DNA form, the CDR3 reads TGTGCCAGCAGCAGGACAGGGGTGTATGGCACTGAAGCTTTCTTT. This encodes CASSRTGVYGTEAFF.

The rearrangement links TRBV4-2 to TRBJ2-3; TRBD2 aligns across 9 bases. Germline CDR1 LGHNA, CDR2 YNFKEQ. The CDR3 runs 16 residues. J gave up 2 bases and V 4 bases, and 7 bases lay outside the gene matches. The CDR3 loop is CASSPHSGGVTDTQYF. The CDR3 DNA reads TGTGCCAGCAGCCCGCATAGCGGGGGAGTCACAGATACGCAGTATTTT.

This clonotype was picked up a small number of times. J is TRBJ1-1 and V is TRBV6-2 or TRBV6-3; D might be TRBD1 (5 bases). Per germline, CDR1 MNHEY and CDR2 SVGEGT. Trimming removed 6 bases at V and 7 bases at J, with 18 bases between. The CDR3 length is 14 residues. In DNA form, the CDR3 reads TGTGCCAGCAGAGAAGCGGGGACTCCGGGTGAAGCTTTCTTT. It encodes CASREAGTPGEAFF.

There are a few counts of this clonotype. The chain joins TRBV6-6 to TRBJ2-7, with D tentatively TRBD1 or TRBD2 (5 bases each). CDR1 and CDR2 from the germline V gene are MNHNY and SVGAGI (reference sequence). Trimming pared 8 bases from V and 3 bases from J, leaving 14 bases between. This CDR3 is built from 13 residues. CDR3 protein: CASAGRGHYEQYF. In DNA, the CDR3 is TGTGCCAGCGCCGGACGGGGCCACTACGAGCAGTACTTC.

Many counts were recorded for this clonotype. The J gene is TRBJ2-3, the V gene TRBV4-3; D gene uncertain. CDR3 size: 15 residues. From germline, CDR1 is LGHNA and CDR2 YSLEER. With 4 bases removed from V and 0 bases from J, the gap between germline ends came to 11 bases. The CDR3 protein is CASSRSSGSTDTQYF. In nucleotides, the CDR3 is TGCGCCAGCAGCCGTTCCTCGGGTAGCACAGATACGCAGTATTTT.

This clonotype was seen only a few times. The J gene is TRBJ1-5, the V gene TRBV12-3 or TRBV12-4; D remains ambiguous. The CDR3 totals 14 residues. The V and J ends lost 2 bases and 3 bases respectively, with 8 bases between them. CDR3 DNA sequence: TGTGCCAGCAGTTTAAGGACGGCCAATCAGCCCCAGCATTTT. Translated, it gives CASSLRTANQPQHF.

This clonotype was picked up many times. V usage is TRBV6-6 and J usage is TRBJ2-2, with no clear D. This CDR3 has 16 residues. The V end lost 3 bases, the J end lost 2 bases, and 13 bases lay between the germline ends. Germline V gene lookup returns CDR1 MNHNY and CDR2 SVGAGI (reference sequence). This CDR3 reads CASSYYRRTNTGELFF. The CDR3 region has the DNA TGTGCCAGCAGTTATTACCGGAGAACCAACACCGGGGAGCTGTTTTTT.

This clonotype occurred a few times. CDR3 region: CSGRGGLTDTQYF. The CDR3 DNA sequence: TGCAGCGGGAGGGGAGGGCTCACAGATACGCAGTATTTT. The gene calls are TRBV29-1 and TRBJ2-3; 7 bases are shared with TRBD2. The V gene's germline CDR1 is SQVTM and CDR2 ANQGSEA. With 7 bases clipped from V and 2 bases from J, the junction kept 6 bases outside the gene matches. The CDR3 totals 13 residues.

There are many counts of this clonotype. The genes are TRBV7-2 and TRBJ2-5; 9 bases align to TRBD1. The CDR3 has 14 residues. V shed 5 bases, J shed 2 bases, and the junction held 3 bases outside the gene matches. Germline lookup yields CDR1 SGHTA and CDR2 FQGNSA. As DNA, the CDR3 is TGTGCCAGCAGCCCAGACAGGGGGCAAGAGACCCAGTACTTC. Its translation: CASSPDRGQETQYF.

This sequence joins TRBV20-1 and TRBJ2-3; 8 bases agree with TRBD2. The ends lost 4 bases at V and 0 bases at J; junction bases unmatched: 3. The CDR3 contains 14 residues. The germline gives CDR1 DFQATT, CDR2 SNEGSKA (reference sequence). The CDR3 spells CSATSGPSTDTQYF. The CDR3 DNA reads TGCAGTGCTACTAGCGGGCCTAGCACAGATACGCAGTATTTT.

This clonotype was seen only a few times. The genes are TRBV27 and TRBJ2-1; D is uncertain. CDR3 length: 15 amino acids. V was cut by 2 bases and J by 7 bases, with 15 bases left in between. CDR1 and CDR2 from the germline V gene are MNHEY and SMNVEV (reference sequence). The CDR3 region has the DNA TGTGCCAGCAGTTTACAAGGGCTCGGGTATAATGAGCAGTTCTTC. Amino acids: CASSLQGLGYNEQFF.

There are a few counts of this clonotype. V is TRBV15 and J is TRBJ2-5; tentatively, D is TRBD1 (6 bases). CDR3 length equals 15 residues. The V end lost 3 bases, the J end lost 0 bases, and 11 bases lay between the germline ends. The germline V gene encodes CDR1 LNHNV and CDR2 YYDKDF (reference sequence). CDR3 amino acids: CATSSRGVDQETQYF. DNA of the CDR3: TGTGCCACCAGCAGCAGGGGAGTGGACCAAGAGACCCAGTACTTC.

The rearrangement links TRBV6-5 to TRBJ2-1; TRBD2 matches 11 bases. The CDR3 totals 13 residues. The ends lost 5 bases at V and 10 bases at J; junction bases unmatched: 4. CDR1 is MNHEY, CDR2 SVGAGI, per germline. This chain's CDR3 is CASSPLAGGEQFF. DNA of the CDR3: TGTGCCAGCAGTCCGCTAGCGGGAGGCGAGCAGTTCTTC.

This sequence joins TRBV20-1 and TRBJ1-2, with TRBD1 as a possible D gene (5 bases). The CDR3 length is 13 residues. Between the trimmed V and J ends, which lost 6 bases and 4 bases, there was a span of 15 bases. Germline V gene data show CDR1 as DFQATT and CDR2 as SNEGSKA (reference sequence). The CDR3 nucleotides read TGCAGTGCCTTAAAAGGGGAGACCTATGGCTACACCTTC. Protein: CSALKGETYGYTF.

This clonotype occurred once. This may stem from a read error, because a much larger clone lies one nucleotide away. This chain links TRBV10-3 with TRBJ2-5; no reliable D call. Per germline, CDR1 ENHRY and CDR2 SYGVKD. The CDR3 runs 13 residues. CDR3 nucleotide sequence: TGTGCCATCTGTGACCCGGCCGAAGTGACCCAGTACTTC. Translation gives CAICDPAEVTQYF.

The table lists this clonotype with a few counts. The chain couples TRBV20-1 to TRBJ1-1; D is possibly TRBD1 (5 bases). The germline gives CDR1 DFQATT, CDR2 SNEGSKA (reference sequence). V lost 1 base, J lost 11 bases, and 20 bases lay in between. This CDR3 region has 14 residues. The CDR3 here is CSARAGQGLSVAFF. As DNA, the CDR3 is TGCAGTGCTAGAGCGGGGCAGGGACTTTCTGTGGCTTTCTTT.

This clonotype appeared many times. The rearrangement joins TRBV7-9 to TRBJ2-7; TRBD1 matches at 8 bases. Germline V gene lookup returns CDR1 SEHNR and CDR2 FQNEAQ (reference sequence). V lost 6 bases and J lost 5; bases outside the gene matches: 6. This CDR3 contains 13 residues. As DNA, the CDR3 is TGTGCCAGCAGTTTGGACAGGGTCAACGAGCAGTACTTC. The encoded protein is CASSLDRVNEQYF. Full variable domain (remainder filled in from reference TRBV7-9 and TRBJ2-7): DTGVSQNPRHKITKRGQNVTFRCDPISEHNRLYWYRQTLGQGPEFLTYFQNEAQLEKSRLLSDRFSAERPKGSFSTLEIQRTEQGDSAMYLCASSLDRVNEQYFGPGTRLTVT.

This clonotype was seen repeatedly, ten times or more. This chain connects TRBV15 to TRBJ2-2, with TRBD1 as a possible D gene (6 bases). The length of the CDR3 is 17 residues. V was pared by 2 bases and J by 3 bases, with 16 bases between. CDR1 and CDR2 from the germline V gene are LNHNV and YYDKDF (reference sequence). Here the CDR3 DNA reads TGTGCCACCAGCAGAATTACAGGGACGGTTCACACCGGGGAGCTGTTTTTT. Encoded protein: CATSRITGTVHTGELFF.

The chain combines TRBV9 with TRBJ1-5; 8 bases align to TRBD1. The CDR3 runs 15 residues. V dropped 0 bases and J dropped 6; count of bases not matched to a gene: 5. Germline values: CDR1 SGDLS, CDR2 YYNGEE. CDR3 DNA sequence: TGTGCCAGCAGCGTAGGGACAGGGCCAAGTCAGCCCCAGCATTTT. Translating gives CASSVGTGPSQPQHF. Full variable domain (missing parts from reference TRBV9 and TRBJ1-5): DSGVTQTPKHLITATGQRVTLRCSPRSGDLSVYWYQQSLDQGLQFLIQYYNGEERAKGNILERFSAQQFPDLHSELNLSSLELGDSALYFCASSVGTGPSQPQHFGDGTRLSIL.

The gene calls are TRBV3-1 and TRBJ1-2, with a weak D call TRBD1 (5 bases). The germline CDR1 and CDR2 sequences are LGHDT and YNNKEL (reference sequence). Trimming left V 2 bases short and J 7 bases short, with 11 bases between. CDR3 length equals 13 residues. The CDR3 reads CASSQRQLSGYTF. The CDR3 region has the DNA TGTGCCAGCAGCCAACGACAGCTAAGTGGCTACACCTTC.

The chain carries TRBV21-1 and TRBJ2-7; TRBD2 was called by the table and not checked on the DNA. TRBV21-1 is a pseudogene locus. The CDR3 consists of 11 residues. Here the CDR3 DNA reads TGTGCCAGCAACGACCGGCAGGGGCAGTACTTC. This sequence encodes CASNDRQGQYF.

This clonotype has more than one count but fewer than ten. V usage is TRBV5-6 and J usage is TRBJ1-4, with TRBD1 as a possible D gene (6 bases). Trimming removed 2 bases at V and 8 bases at J, with 19 bases between. This CDR3 has 16 amino acids. CDR1 is SGHDT, CDR2 YYEEEE, per germline. CDR3 nucleotides: TGTGCCAGCAGCTTTTGGCAGGGGATCGCAAAAGAAAAACTGTTTTTT. As protein: CASSFWQGIAKEKLFF.

This clonotype was recorded at least ten times. This chain joins TRBV6-6 and TRBJ1-1; D gene uncertain. V was shortened by 4 bases and J by 4 bases, with 16 bases between the two germline ends. The CDR3 runs 15 residues. Germline CDR1 and CDR2: MNHNY and SVGAGI (reference sequence). CDR3 sequence (DNA): TGTGCCAGCAGTTTTCCCGTAGGCAGTCGCACTGAAGCTTTCTTT. Amino acids: CASSFPVGSRTEAFF.

This clonotype was found many times. V gene TRBV4-3 combines with J gene TRBJ2-1, with 7 bases identical to TRBD1. The trim removed 0 bases at V and 6 bases at J, leaving 2 bases unmatched. This CDR3 is 14 amino acids long. Germline V CDR1 and CDR2: LGHNA, YSLEER. Written as DNA, the CDR3 is TGCGCCAGCAGCCAAGAGACAGGGCTCAATGAGCAGTTCTTC. As protein: CASSQETGLNEQFF.